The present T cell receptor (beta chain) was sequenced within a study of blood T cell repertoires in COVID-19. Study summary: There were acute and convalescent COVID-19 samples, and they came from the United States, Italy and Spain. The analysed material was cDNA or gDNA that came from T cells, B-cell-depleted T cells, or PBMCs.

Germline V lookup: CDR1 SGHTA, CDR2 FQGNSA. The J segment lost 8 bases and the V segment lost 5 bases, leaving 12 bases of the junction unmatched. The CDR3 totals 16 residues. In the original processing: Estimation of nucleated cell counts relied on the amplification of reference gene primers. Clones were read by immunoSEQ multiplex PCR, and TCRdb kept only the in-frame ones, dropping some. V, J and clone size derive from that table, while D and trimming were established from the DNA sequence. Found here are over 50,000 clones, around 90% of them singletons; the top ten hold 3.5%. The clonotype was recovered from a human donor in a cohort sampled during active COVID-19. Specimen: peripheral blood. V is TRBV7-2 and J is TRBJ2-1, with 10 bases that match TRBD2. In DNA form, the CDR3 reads TGTGCCAGCAGCCGGAAGCGGGGGGGCCCTACACATGAGCAGTTCTTC. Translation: CASSRKRGGPTHEQFF.